This TCR beta chain was sequenced in a study of OX40 agonist ivuxolimab in advanced cancers. On the study more broadly: Patients were dosed with the agonistic anti-OX40 (CD134) antibody ivuxolimab. Cancers in dose escalation were hepatocellular, melanoma, renal cell and head and neck.

The cohort excluded patients with autoimmune disease history or systemic immunosuppression. Repertoires were generated with immunoSEQ multiplex PCR, while TCRdb's copy carries only in-frame clones and drops some. The table lists 8,500 to 14,000 clones, 77% of them singletons. The specimen comprised CD4+ or CD8+ T cells sorted from blood, sampled in a trial of the OX40 agonist ivuxolimab. This TCR derives from an adult with an advanced solid tumor such as melanoma, head and neck, liver or kidney cancer.

CDR3 in DNA: TGTGCCAGCAGCTCCGCGGGGAGGGAGACCTTC. Translated, it gives CASSSAGRETF. The chain carries TRBV7-9 and TRBJ1-2; unclear D gene. From germline, CDR1 is SEHNR and CDR2 FQNEAQ (reference sequence). Trimming shortened V by 4 bases and J by 14 bases, and 14 bases separated the two germline ends. CDR3 length: 11 amino acids.